This is a list of T cell receptor beta chains from one sample in a study of response to subunit inactivated influenza vaccine. Each CDR3 protein gets one entry after TCRdb re-called the RT-PCR reads with MiXCR. The table records 650,000 to 800,000 distinct CDR3 sequences, roughly 18% of them present only once. This sample comprised PBMCs from blood, obtained more than 4 days after vaccination. These receptors were collected from a man aged 50-59 years who received an inactivated influenza vaccine. Both conserved end residues are part of each CDR3. A D gene is named only where the DNA matches it firmly. Clone size is shown for a subset of rows, as once, few, many or a class of expanded clone.

j_gene	d_gene	abundance	v_gene	CDR3aa	CDR3nt
TRBJ2-1	TRBD2	NA	TRBV5-1	CASSLYWGGDNEQFF	TGCGCCAGCAGCTTGTATTGGGGGGGGGACAATGAGCAGTTCTTC
TRBJ1-1	TRBD1	many	TRBV29-1	CSVGAGGTEAFF	TGCAGCGTTGGGGCAGGGGGCACTGAAGCTTTCTTT
TRBJ2-7	NA	few	TRBV5-1	CASSNQYAQYF	TGCGCCAGCAGCAACCAATACGCGCAGTACTTC
TRBJ1-5	NA	NA	TRBV4-3	CASSQVYGQPQHF	TGCGCCAGCAGCCAAGTGTATGGTCAGCCCCAGCATTTT
TRBJ1-4	TRBD1	NA	TRBV20-1	CSARGAGTGAEKLFF	TGCAGTGCTAGAGGAGCCGGGACAGGGGCGGAAAAACTGTTTTTT
TRBJ1-1	NA	few	TRBV4-2	CASSGRQPLEAFF	TGTGCCAGCAGCGGTCGACAGCCACTAGAAGCTTTCTTT
TRBJ1-1	TRBD1	NA	TRBV28	CASSFLGTGGSEAFF	TGTGCCAGCAGTTTCCTCGGGACAGGGGGATCTGAAGCTTTCTTT
TRBJ2-5	NA	NA	TRBV7-2	CASSLGGSQQTQYF	TGTGCCAGCAGCTTAGGGGGTTCACAACAGACCCAGTACTTC
TRBJ1-6	NA	few	TRBV12-3/TRBV12-4	CASSRRFNSPLHF	TGTGCCAGCAGCCGACGTTTTAATTCACCCCTCCACTTT
TRBJ2-1	TRBD2	NA	TRBV28	CASSPKRGLAGVFGNEQFF	TGTGCCAGCAGCCCTAAAAGGGGCCTAGCGGGGGTTTTTGGTAATGAGCAGTTCTTC
TRBJ2-7	NA	NA	TRBV7-2	CASSPPGAGEQYF	TGTGCCAGCAGCCCCCCTGGCGCGGGCGAGCAGTACTTC
TRBJ2-3	NA	few	TRBV14	CASSQAGYTDTQYF	TGTGCCAGCAGCCAAGCCGGATACACAGATACGCAGTATTTT
TRBJ2-7	TRBD1	many	TRBV10-3	CAISDPGQGFYEQYF	TGTGCCATCAGTGACCCGGGACAGGGTTTCTACGAGCAGTACTTC
TRBJ1-2	NA	few	TRBV5-1	CASSLADSEYGYTF	TGCGCCAGCAGCTTGGCGGACAGCGAGTATGGCTACACCTTC
TRBJ2-7	NA	many	TRBV12-3/TRBV12-4	CASSAREMGEQYF	TGTGCCAGCAGTGCCAGGGAAATGGGCGAGCAGTACTTC
TRBJ1-6	NA	NA	TRBV7-2	CASSYGQRNSPLHF	TGTGCCAGCAGTTATGGACAGCGCAATTCACCCCTCCACTTT
TRBJ2-7	NA	NA	TRBV19	CASSIGVFSYEQYF	TGTGCCAGTAGTATTGGGGTCTTCAGCTACGAGCAGTACTTC
TRBJ1-1	NA	NA	TRBV12-3/TRBV12-4	CASRGGLGGEAFF	TGTGCCAGCAGAGGGGGGCTAGGGGGTGAAGCTTTCTTT
TRBJ2-3	NA	few	TRBV6-1	CASSPRGRGTDTQYF	TGTGCCAGCAGTCCCAGGGGGAGGGGGACAGATACGCAGTATTTT
TRBJ2-2	NA	NA	TRBV28	CASRPHQGFTGELFF	TGTGCCAGCAGACCCCACCAGGGATTCACCGGGGAGCTGTTTTTT
TRBJ2-3	NA	NA	TRBV4-2	CASSLRGRTDTDTQYF	TGTGCCAGCAGCCTAAGGGGTAGGACTGACACAGATACGCAGTATTTT
TRBJ2-1	NA	few	TRBV6-2/TRBV6-3	CASSYSNPGEQFF	TGTGCCAGCAGTTACTCGAATCCAGGGGAGCAGTTCTTC
TRBJ2-5	TRBD2	NA	TRBV30	CAWSPRTSGGRGRETQYF	TGTGCCTGGAGCCCCCGGACTAGCGGGGGTAGGGGGCGAGAGACCCAGTACTTC
TRBJ1-5	NA	NA	TRBV6-4	CASSMESNQPQHF	TGTGCCAGCAGTATGGAAAGTAATCAGCCCCAGCATTTT
TRBJ2-2	NA	few	TRBV10-3	CAINRQVAGNTGELFF	TGTGCCATCAATAGACAGGTAGCCGGGAACACCGGGGAGCTGTTTTTT
TRBJ1-5	NA	few	TRBV20-1	CSARPGGNQPQHF	TGCAGTGCTAGACCAGGGGGCAATCAGCCCCAGCATTTT
TRBJ1-2	NA	NA	TRBV28	CASRRSGTAYGYTF	TGTGCCAGCAGACGATCCGGGACTGCCTATGGCTACACCTTC
TRBJ2-1	NA	NA	TRBV11-2	CASSSTESYNEQFF	TGTGCCAGCAGCTCCACAGAAAGTTACAATGAGCAGTTCTTC
TRBJ2-7	NA	many	TRBV12-3/TRBV12-4	CASSFRSATSGQYF	TGTGCCAGCAGTTTCCGGTCCGCTACCTCTGGGCAGTACTTC
TRBJ2-7	NA	few	TRBV12-3/TRBV12-4	CASRRDTDSYEQYF	TGTGCCAGCAGGAGGGACACGGATTCCTACGAGCAGTACTTC
TRBJ2-3	TRBD1	NA	TRBV7-9	CASSPRDRETQYF	TGTGCCAGCAGCCCTCGGGACAGGGAGACGCAGTATTTT
TRBJ2-7	NA	NA	TRBV7-8	CASSPGGRGYEQYF	TGTGCCAGCAGCCCAGGCGGCAGGGGTTACGAGCAGTACTTC
TRBJ2-1	TRBD1	many	TRBV20-1	CSAPRQGSRNEQFF	TGCAGTGCCCCGAGACAGGGCTCTCGCAATGAGCAGTTCTTC
TRBJ2-7	TRBD1	NA	TRBV7-6	CASSLQGDMTYEQYF	TGTGCCAGCAGCTTACAGGGGGATATGACCTACGAGCAGTACTTC
TRBJ2-1	TRBD2	NA	TRBV27	CASSRGTIGSYNEQFF	TGTGCCAGCAGTCGTGGGACTATAGGCTCCTACAATGAGCAGTTCTTC
TRBJ2-2	NA	NA	TRBV24-1	CATSDPGSGELFF	TGTGCCACCAGTGATCCGGGGTCCGGGGAGCTGTTTTTT
TRBJ2-3	TRBD2	NA	TRBV6-5	CASSWPSGGADTQYF	TGTGCCAGCAGTTGGCCTAGCGGGGGGGCAGATACGCAGTATTTT